The clone carrying this T cell receptor beta chain was detected only a few times. Its antigen is currently unknown. Here immunoSEQ multiplex PCR was the method, and the copy in TCRdb shows in-frame clones only, minus some. The table shows about 36,000 clones, with around 81% occurring only once. The data stem from a study of a mutant IDH1 vaccine in newly diagnosed glioma. The overall study: Vaccination of patients was performed eight times, in weeks 1, 3, 5, 7, 11, 15, 19 and 23. Of treated patients, 62.5% were men and approximately 40% women, averaging around 44 years.

Time point indicated: week 5, during vaccination. Doses of 300 ug of mutant IDH1 20-mer peptide were given with topical imiquimod. Donors' newly diagnosed IDH1-mutant WHO grade 3 or 4 astrocytomas lacked nuclear ATRX. Trimming shortened V by 0 bases and J by 10 bases, and 13 bases separated the two germline ends. Germline V gives CDR1 MNHEY, CDR2 SMNVEV (reference sequence). This CDR3 has 15 residues. Points from the study as a whole: Apparently unrelated to pseudoprogression were changes in the top peripheral T cell clonotypes.

The sample here was PBMCs, taken from a glioma patient whose treatment included an IDH1 peptide vaccine. This sequence originates from a man over 45 with glioma. J is TRBJ1-6 and V is TRBV27; a possible D gene is TRBD1 (6 bases). CDR3 DNA: TGTGCCAGCAGTTTATCAGGGACAACCGGGTCACCCCTCCACTTT. Amino acids: CASSLSGTTGSPLHF.